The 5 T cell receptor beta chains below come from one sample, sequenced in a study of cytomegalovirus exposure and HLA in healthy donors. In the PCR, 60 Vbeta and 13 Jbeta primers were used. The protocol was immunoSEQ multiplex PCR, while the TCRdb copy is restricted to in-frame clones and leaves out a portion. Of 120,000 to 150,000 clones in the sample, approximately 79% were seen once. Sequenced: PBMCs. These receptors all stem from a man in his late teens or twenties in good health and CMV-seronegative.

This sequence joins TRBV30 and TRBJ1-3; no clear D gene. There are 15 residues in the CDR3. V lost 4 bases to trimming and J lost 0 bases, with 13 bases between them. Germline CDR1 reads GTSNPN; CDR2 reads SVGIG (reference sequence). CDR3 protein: CAWTLTGDSGNTIYF. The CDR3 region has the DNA TGTGCCTGGACTTTGACTGGAGACTCTGGAAACACCATATATTTT.

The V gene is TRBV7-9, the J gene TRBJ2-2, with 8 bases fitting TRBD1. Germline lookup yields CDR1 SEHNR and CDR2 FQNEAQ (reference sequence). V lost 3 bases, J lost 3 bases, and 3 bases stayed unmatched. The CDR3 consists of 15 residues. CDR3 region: CASSLKQGDTGELFF. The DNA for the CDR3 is TGTGCCAGCAGCTTGAAACAGGGGGACACCGGGGAGCTGTTTTTT.

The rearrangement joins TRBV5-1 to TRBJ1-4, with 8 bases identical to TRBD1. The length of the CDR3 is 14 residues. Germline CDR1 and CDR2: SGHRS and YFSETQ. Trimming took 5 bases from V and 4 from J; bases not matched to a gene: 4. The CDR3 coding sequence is TGCGCCAGCAGGGTTGACAGGGGTAATGAAAAACTGTTTTTT. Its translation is CASRVDRGNEKLFF.

The CDR3 DNA reads as TGTGCCAGTAGTATTGGGCGGGGGGTGAACACTGAAGCTTTCTTT. Amino acid sequence: CASSIGRGVNTEAFF. The V gene is TRBV19, the J gene TRBJ1-1; weak D call: TRBD1 (5 bases). Trimming left V 3 bases short and J 0 bases short, with 11 bases between. The length of the CDR3 is 15 residues. Germline V gives CDR1 LNHDA, CDR2 SQIVND (reference sequence).

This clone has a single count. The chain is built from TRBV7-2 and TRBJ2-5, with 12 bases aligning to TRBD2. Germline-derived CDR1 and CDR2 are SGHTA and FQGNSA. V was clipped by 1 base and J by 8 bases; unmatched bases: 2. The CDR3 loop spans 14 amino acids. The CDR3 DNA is TGTGCCAGCAGCTTAGGACTAGCGGGGGTAACCCAGTACTTC. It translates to CASSLGLAGVTQYF. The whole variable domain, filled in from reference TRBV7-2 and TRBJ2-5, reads GAGVSQSPSNKVTEKGKDVELRCDPISGHTALYWYRQSLGQGLEFLIYFQGNSAPDKSGLPSDRFSAERTGGSVSTLTIQRTQQEDSAVYLCASSLGLAGVTQYFGPGTRLLVL.